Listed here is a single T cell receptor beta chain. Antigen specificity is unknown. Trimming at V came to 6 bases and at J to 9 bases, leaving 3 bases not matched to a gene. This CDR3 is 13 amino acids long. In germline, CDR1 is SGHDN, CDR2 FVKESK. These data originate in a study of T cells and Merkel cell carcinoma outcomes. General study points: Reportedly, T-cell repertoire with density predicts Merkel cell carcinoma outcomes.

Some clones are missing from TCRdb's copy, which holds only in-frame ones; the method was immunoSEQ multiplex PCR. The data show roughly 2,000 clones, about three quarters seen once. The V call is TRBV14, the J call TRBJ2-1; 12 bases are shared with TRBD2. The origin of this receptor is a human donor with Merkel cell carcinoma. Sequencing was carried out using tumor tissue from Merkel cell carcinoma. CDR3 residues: CASSLAGGSEQFF. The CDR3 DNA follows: TGTGCCAGCAGTCTAGCGGGAGGGAGTGAGCAGTTCTTC.